The following is a TCR beta chain sequence with its context. There are 14 residues in the CDR3. V trimming: 3 bases; J trimming: 5 bases; junction bases outside the gene matches: 6. Germline V gene lookup returns CDR1 LGHDT and CDR2 YNNKEL (reference sequence). Random hexamers were used to reverse transcribe the RNA input (about 0.5 to 1 ug). TCRdb reprocessed the immunoSEQ multiplex PCR reads with MiXCR, giving one entry per CDR3 protein. The sample records approximately 110,000 distinct CDR3 sequences, around 94% being singletons. The data were taken from a study of CD8 T cells in Susac syndrome. TCR beta sequences were obtained from blood CD8+ and CD4+ T cells. Negative isolation was used for CD8+ and CD4+ T cells and FACS enrichment for TEMRA cells.

The chain uses TRBV3-1 and TRBJ1-2, with 7 bases matching TRBD1. This receptor was identified in a human donor in good health. Sample: CD4+ T cells from PBMCs. Here the CDR3 reads CASSQQGGRYGYTF. Here the CDR3 DNA reads TGTGCCAGCAGCCAGCAGGGGGGACGTTATGGCTACACCTTC. The full variable domain, completed using reference TRBV3-1 and TRBJ1-2, is DTAVSQTPKYLVTQMGNDKSIKCEQNLGHDTMYWYKQDSKKFLKIMFSYNNKELIINETVPNRFSPKSPDKAHLNLHINSLELGDSAVYFCASSQQGGRYGYTFGSGTRLTVV.